Below are 5 T cell receptor beta chains sequenced from a single sample in a study of early T cells in non-severe SARS-CoV-2 infection. TCRdb redid the calling of the 5' RACE reads with MiXCR, one entry per CDR3 protein. This sample has 55,000 to 75,000 distinct CDR3 sequences, with approximately 7.7% found just once. Sequencing input: whole blood. Source of these receptors: an adult who was a healthcare worker with PCR-confirmed SARS-CoV-2 infection or an uninfected control (not recorded which).

V usage is TRBV9 and J usage is TRBJ2-3, with 8 bases identical to TRBD2. Germline V lookup: CDR1 SGDLS, CDR2 YYNGEE. CDR3 length: 16 amino acids. V lost 4 bases to trimming and J lost 1 base; unmatched junction nucleotides: 8. Here the CDR3 DNA reads TGTGCCAGCAGCCCCGGAAATAGCGGGGGCACAGATACGCAGTATTTT. Translating gives CASSPGNSGGTDTQYF.

The chain recombines TRBV7-3 with TRBJ2-3; the match to TRBD2 covers 7 bases. The V gene end was trimmed by 5 bases and the J gene end by 2 bases; junction bases not matched to a gene: 4. From germline, CDR1 is SGHTA and CDR2 FQGTGA. The CDR3 has 14 amino acids. CDR3 DNA: TGTGCCAGCAGCACAGCGGGACCCACAGATACGCAGTATTTT. Its translation is CASSTAGPTDTQYF.

The sample holds a few counts of this clonotype. The chain has TRBV7-3 and TRBJ2-1; 8 nucleotides match TRBD2. V shed 0 bases and J 6 bases; nucleotides not matched to a gene: 10. The CDR3 is made up of 17 amino acids. Looked up from germline, CDR1 is SGHTA and CDR2 is FQGTGA. The CDR3 DNA is TGTGCCAGCAGCTTAACCCCAGTAGCGGGGACCCCCAATGAGCAGTTCTTC. Its translation is CASSLTPVAGTPNEQFF.

This clonotype has a handful of counts. The gene calls are TRBV7-6 and TRBJ2-5; maybe TRBD1 (5 bases). CDR3 length: 14 residues. V lost 5 bases, J lost 5 bases, and 15 bases lay in between. CDR1 and CDR2 (germline): SGHVS, FNYEAQ. This CDR3 reads CASSPLTPGETQYF. CDR3 DNA: TGTGCCAGCAGCCCCTTGACCCCAGGGGAGACCCAGTACTTC.

This chain links TRBV28 with TRBJ2-5; 9 bases align to TRBD2. Germline V gene data show CDR1 as MDHEN and CDR2 as SYDVKM. The CDR3 contains 15 residues. The trim removed 2 bases at V and 5 bases at J, leaving 6 bases unmatched. The CDR3 DNA sequence: TGTGCCAGCAGTTTAGTAGCGGGAGAGGGTGAGACCCAGTACTTC. Translated, it gives CASSLVAGEGETQYF.